The TCR beta chain described here comes from a study of CD8 T cells in ankylosing spondylitis. This clonotype has a handful of counts. Its antigen is not known. In TCRdb, the 5' RACE reads were re-called with MiXCR into one record per CDR3 protein. The sample has approximately 150,000 distinct CDR3 sequences, around a third seen once. Whole-study results and caveats: It appeared that ankylosing spondylitis blood was characterized by a TCR beta motif of fewer than ten highly homologous variants.

This clonotype was obtained from a male donor with ankylosing spondylitis. The sample comprised synovial fluid, either unsorted or a sorted T cell fraction (not recorded which).

This CDR3 reads CATSPFDTGELFF. In nucleotides, the CDR3 is TGTGCCACCAGCCCCTTTGACACCGGGGAGCTGTTTTTT. The chain combines TRBV24-1 with TRBJ2-2; D gene uncertain. The CDR3 sequence is 13 residues long. CDR1 and CDR2 from the germline V gene are KGHDR and SFDVKD. With 7 bases removed from V and 3 bases from J, the gap between germline ends came to 8 bases.